This TCR beta chain is from a study of T cell responses to AZD1222 COVID-19 vaccine. Regarding the study as a whole: Donors were chiefly white British, with a greater number of females, and clonal diversity was perhaps underestimated.

In regard to this clone: What it binds is not known.

The CDR3 has 12 amino acids. The germline V gene has CDR1 LNHDA and CDR2 SQIVND (reference sequence). The germline V and J ends were trimmed by 8 bases and 8 bases, with 15 bases remaining between them. Using immunoSEQ multiplex PCR, the repertoire was profiled, and TCRdb retains in-frame clones only, with some absent. The data show about 150,000 clones, with roughly 91% seen just once and more than 8% held by the top ten. This TCR was sampled from an adult in good health. Source: peripheral blood, taken on day 0 of AZD1222 vaccination. The chain carries TRBV19 and TRBJ1-2; D call uncertain. CDR3 loop: CASATGRWGYTF. As DNA, the CDR3 is TGTGCCAGTGCGACGGGCCGTTGGGGCTACACCTTC.